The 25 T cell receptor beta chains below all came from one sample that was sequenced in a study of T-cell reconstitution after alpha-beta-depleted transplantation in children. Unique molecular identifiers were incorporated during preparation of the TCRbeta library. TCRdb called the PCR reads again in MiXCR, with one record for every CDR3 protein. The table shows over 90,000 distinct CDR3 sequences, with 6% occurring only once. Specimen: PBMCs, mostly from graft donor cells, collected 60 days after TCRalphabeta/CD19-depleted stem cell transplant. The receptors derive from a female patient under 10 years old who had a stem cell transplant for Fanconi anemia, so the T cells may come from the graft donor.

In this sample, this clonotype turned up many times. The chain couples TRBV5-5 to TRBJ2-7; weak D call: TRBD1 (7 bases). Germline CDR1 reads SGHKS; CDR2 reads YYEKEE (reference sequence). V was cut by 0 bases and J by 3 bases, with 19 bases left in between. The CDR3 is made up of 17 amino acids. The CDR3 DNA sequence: TGTGCCAGCAGCTTGGCGGCGACAGGGAGGTTTCTCTACGAGCAGTACTTC. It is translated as CASSLAATGRFLYEQYF. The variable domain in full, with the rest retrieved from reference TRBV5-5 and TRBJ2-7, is DAGVTQSPTHLIKTRGQQVTLRCSPISGHKSVSWYQQVLGQGPQFIFQYYEKEERGRGNFPDRFSARQFPNYSSELNVNALLLGDSALYLCASSLAATGRFLYEQYFGPGTRLTVT.

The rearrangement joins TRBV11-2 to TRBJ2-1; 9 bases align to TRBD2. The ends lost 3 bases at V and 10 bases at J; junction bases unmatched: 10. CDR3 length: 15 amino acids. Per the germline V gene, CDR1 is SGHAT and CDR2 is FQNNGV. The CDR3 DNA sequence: TGTGCCAGCAGCTTGGCTGGCGGGAGGGCCCTCGAGCAGTTCTTC. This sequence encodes CASSLAGGRALEQFF.

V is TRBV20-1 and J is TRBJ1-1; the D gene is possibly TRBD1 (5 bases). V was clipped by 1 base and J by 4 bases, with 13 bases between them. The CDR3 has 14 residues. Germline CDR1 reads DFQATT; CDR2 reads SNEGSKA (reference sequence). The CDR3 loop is CSARVGRGVTEAFF. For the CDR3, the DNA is TGCAGTGCTAGAGTGGGCCGGGGGGTCACTGAAGCTTTCTTT.

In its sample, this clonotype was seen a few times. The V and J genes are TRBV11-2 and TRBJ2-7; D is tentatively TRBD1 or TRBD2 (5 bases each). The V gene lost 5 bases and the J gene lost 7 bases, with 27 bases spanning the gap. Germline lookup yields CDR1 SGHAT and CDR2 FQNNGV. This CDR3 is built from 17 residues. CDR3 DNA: TGTGCCAGCAGCGAGATCCGGTGGGACCCAGCAACTGGGGAGCAGTACTTC. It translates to CASSEIRWDPATGEQYF.

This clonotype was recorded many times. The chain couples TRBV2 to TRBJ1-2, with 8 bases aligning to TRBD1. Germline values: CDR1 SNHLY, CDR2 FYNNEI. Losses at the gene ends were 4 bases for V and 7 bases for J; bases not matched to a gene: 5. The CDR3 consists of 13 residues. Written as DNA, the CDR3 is TGTGCCAGCAGTGGAGGACAGGGTCGTGGCTACACCTTC. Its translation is CASSGGQGRGYTF.

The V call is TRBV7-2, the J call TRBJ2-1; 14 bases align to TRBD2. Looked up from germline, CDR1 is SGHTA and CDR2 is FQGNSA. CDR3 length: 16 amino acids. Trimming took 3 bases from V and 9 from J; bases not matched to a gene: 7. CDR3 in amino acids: CASSLRTSGGSGEQFF. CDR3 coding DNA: TGTGCCAGCAGCTTGAGGACTAGCGGGGGGAGTGGTGAGCAGTTCTTC.

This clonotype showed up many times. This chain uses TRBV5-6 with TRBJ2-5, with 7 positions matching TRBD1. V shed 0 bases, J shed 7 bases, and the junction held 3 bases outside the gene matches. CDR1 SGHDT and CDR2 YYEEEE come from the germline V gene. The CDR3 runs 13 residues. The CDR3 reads CASSLDRGVTQYF. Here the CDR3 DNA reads TGTGCCAGCAGCTTGGACAGGGGAGTGACCCAGTACTTC. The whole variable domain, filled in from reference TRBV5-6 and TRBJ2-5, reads DAGVTQSPTHLIKTRGQQVTLRCSPKSGHDTVSWYQQALGQGPQFIFQYYEEEERQRGNFPDRFSGHQFPNYSSELNVNALLLGDSALYLCASSLDRGVTQYFGPGTRLLVL.

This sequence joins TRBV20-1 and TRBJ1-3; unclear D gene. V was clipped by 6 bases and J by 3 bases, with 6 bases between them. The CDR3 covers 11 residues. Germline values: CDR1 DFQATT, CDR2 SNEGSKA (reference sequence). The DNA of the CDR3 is TGCAGTGCCATTCATGGAAACACCATATATTTT. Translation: CSAIHGNTIYF.

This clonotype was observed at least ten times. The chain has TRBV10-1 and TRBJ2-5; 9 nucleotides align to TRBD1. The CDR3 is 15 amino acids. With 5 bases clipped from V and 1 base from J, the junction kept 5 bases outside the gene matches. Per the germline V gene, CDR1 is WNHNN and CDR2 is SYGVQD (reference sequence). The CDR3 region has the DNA TGCGCCAGCAGTCCCGGGACAGGGTTCCAAGAGACCCAGTACTTC. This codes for CASSPGTGFQETQYF.

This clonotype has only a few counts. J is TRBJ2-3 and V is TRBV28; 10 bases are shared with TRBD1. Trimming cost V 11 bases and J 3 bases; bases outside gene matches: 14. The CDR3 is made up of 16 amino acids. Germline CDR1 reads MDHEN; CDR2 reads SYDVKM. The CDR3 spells CAADTGTGASTDTQYF. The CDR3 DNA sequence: TGTGCCGCAGATACCGGGACAGGGGCGTCTACAGATACGCAGTATTTT.

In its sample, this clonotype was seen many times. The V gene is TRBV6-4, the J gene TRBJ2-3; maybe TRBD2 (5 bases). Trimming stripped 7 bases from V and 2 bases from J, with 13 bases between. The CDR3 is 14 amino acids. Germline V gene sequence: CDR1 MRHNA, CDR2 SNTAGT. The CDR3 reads CASKGPRDTDTQYF. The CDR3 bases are TGTGCCAGCAAAGGACCCCGGGACACAGATACGCAGTATTTT.

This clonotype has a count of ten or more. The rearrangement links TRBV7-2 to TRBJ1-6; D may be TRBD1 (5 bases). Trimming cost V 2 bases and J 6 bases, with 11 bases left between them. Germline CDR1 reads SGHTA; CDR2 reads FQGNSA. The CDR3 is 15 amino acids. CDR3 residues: CASSLRPQGNSPLHF. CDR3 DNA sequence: TGTGCCAGCAGCTTACGTCCGCAGGGTAATTCACCCCTCCACTTT.

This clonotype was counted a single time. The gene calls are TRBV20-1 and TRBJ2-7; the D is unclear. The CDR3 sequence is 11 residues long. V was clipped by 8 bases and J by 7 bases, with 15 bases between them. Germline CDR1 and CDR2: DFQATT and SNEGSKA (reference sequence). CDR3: CSTIGFREQYF. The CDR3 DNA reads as TGCAGTACCATAGGATTTCGGGAGCAGTACTTC.

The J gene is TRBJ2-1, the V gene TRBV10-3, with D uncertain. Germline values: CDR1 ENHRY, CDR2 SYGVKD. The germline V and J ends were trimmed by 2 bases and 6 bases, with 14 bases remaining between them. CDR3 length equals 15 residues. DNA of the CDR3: TGTGCCATCAGTGAGGGCAGGTTCTTGGTCAATGAGCAGTTCTTC. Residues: CAISEGRFLVNEQFF.

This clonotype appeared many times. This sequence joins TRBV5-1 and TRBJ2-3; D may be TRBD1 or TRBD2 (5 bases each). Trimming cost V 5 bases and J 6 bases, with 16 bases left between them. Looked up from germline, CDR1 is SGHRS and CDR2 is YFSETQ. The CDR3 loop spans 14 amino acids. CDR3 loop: CASRSGTQADTQYF. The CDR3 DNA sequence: TGCGCCAGCAGATCCGGGACGCAGGCCGATACGCAGTATTTT.

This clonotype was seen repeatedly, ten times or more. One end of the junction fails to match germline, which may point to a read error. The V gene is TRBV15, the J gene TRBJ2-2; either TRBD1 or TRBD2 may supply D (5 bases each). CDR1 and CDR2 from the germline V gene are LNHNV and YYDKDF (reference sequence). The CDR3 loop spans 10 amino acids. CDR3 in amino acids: CATGTAELFF. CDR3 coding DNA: TGTGCCACCGGGACCGCGGAGCTGTTTTTT. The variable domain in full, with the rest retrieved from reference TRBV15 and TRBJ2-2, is DAMVIQNPRYQVTQFGKPVTLSCSQTLNHNVMYWYQQKSSQAPKLLFHYYDKDFNNEADTPDNFQSRRPNTSFCFLDIRSPGLGDTAMYLCATGTAELFFGEGSRLTVL.

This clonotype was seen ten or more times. The CDR3 here is CSASPESAGEQFF. The CDR3, as DNA: TGCAGTGCTAGTCCGGAATCAGCGGGCGAGCAGTTCTTC. The rearrangement links TRBV20-1 to TRBJ2-1; TRBD2 might be the D (6 bases). V was pared by 3 bases and J by 10 bases, with 16 bases between. The CDR3 covers 13 residues. Looked up from germline, CDR1 is DFQATT and CDR2 is SNEGSKA (reference sequence).

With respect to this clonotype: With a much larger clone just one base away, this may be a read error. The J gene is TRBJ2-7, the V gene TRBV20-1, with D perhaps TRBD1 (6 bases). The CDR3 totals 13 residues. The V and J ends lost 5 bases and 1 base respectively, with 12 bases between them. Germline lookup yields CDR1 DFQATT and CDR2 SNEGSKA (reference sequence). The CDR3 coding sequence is TGCAGTGCTCCCGGGACATTTTCCTACGAGCAGTACTTC. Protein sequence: CSAPGTFSYEQYF.

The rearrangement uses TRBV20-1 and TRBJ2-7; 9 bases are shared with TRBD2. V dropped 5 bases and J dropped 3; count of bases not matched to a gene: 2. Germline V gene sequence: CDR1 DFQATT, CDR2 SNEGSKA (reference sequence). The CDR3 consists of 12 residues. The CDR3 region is CSAGTSYYEQYF. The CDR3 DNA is TGCAGTGCTGGGACTAGCTACTACGAGCAGTACTTC.

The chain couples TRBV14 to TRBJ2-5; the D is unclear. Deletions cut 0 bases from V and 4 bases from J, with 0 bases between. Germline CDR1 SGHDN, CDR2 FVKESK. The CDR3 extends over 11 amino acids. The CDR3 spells CASSQEETQYF. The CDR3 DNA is TGTGCCAGCAGCCAAGAAGAGACCCAGTACTTC.

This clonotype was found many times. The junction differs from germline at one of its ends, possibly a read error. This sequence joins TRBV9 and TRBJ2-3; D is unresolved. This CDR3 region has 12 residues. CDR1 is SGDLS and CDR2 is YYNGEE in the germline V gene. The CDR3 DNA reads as TGTGCCAGCAGCGTTCTTAACTCGGCAGCAGATTTT. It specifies CASSVLNSAADF. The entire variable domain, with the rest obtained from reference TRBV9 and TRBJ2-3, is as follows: DSGVTQTPKHLITATGQRVTLRCSPRSGDLSVYWYQQSLDQGLQFLIQYYNGEERAKGNILERFSAQQFPDLHSELNLSSLELGDSALYFCASSVLNSAADFGPGTRLTVL.

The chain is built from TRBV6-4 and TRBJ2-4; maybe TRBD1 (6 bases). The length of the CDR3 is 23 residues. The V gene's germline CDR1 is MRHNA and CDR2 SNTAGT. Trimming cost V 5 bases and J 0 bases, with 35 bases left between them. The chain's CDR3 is CASSPLTFDRSLSVPLAKNIQYF. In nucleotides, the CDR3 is TGTGCCAGCAGTCCATTGACGTTCGACAGGTCCTTATCTGTACCCTTAGCCAAAAACATTCAGTACTTC.

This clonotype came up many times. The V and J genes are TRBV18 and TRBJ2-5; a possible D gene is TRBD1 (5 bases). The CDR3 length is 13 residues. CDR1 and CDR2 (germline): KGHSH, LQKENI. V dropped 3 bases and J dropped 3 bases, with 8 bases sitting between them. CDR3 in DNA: TGTGCCAGCTCACCCGACAGAAAAGAGACCCAGTACTTC. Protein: CASSPDRKETQYF. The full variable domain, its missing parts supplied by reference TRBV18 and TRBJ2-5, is NAGVMQNPRHLVRRRGQEARLRCSPMKGHSHVYWYRQLPEEGLKFMVYLQKENIIDESGMPKERFSAEFPKEGPSILRIQQVVRGDSAAYFCASSPDRKETQYFGPGTRLLVL.

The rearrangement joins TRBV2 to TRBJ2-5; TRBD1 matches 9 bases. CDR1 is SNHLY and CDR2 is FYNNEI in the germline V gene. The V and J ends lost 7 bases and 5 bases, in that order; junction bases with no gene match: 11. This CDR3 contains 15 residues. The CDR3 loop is CASILTGGAGETQYF. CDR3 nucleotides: TGTGCCAGCATCCTTACAGGGGGCGCGGGGGAGACCCAGTACTTC.

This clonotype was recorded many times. DNA for the CDR3: TGTGCCAGCAAGGACAGGGGGATATCTGGGGCCAACGTCCTGACTTTC. This encodes CASKDRGISGANVLTF. The rearrangement links TRBV25-1 to TRBJ2-6, with 10 nucleotides matching TRBD1. The J segment lost 1 base and the V segment lost 7 bases, leaving 4 bases of the junction unmatched. This CDR3 comprises 16 residues. Germline loops: CDR1 MGHDK, CDR2 SYGVNS.